The 27 T cell receptor beta chains reported below all come from one sample, sequenced in a study of shared clonotypes between healthy human individuals. Profiling relied on immunoSEQ multiplex PCR, and the TCRdb table lists in-frame clones only, not all of them. The repertoire holds over a million clones, 70% to 80% seen once, with around 0.61% in the top ten. The source material was memory CD4+ T cells from PBMCs. Described subset: CD45RA-negative fraction. These receptors were collected from a man in his late teens or twenties in good health. Some clones in this sample may be carry-over from other donors' samples.

Worth noting for this clone: This sequence may be a read error, since a much larger clone differs from it by one base. The CDR3 nucleotides read TGTGCCAGCAGCGCACAGGGGGGCGGCAGTCAGCCCCAGCATTTT. Translation gives CASSAQGGGSQPQHF. The genes are TRBV9 and TRBJ1-5; 8 nucleotides align to TRBD1. The V gene's germline CDR1 is SGDLS and CDR2 YYNGEE. This CDR3 contains 15 residues. The J segment lost 6 bases and the V segment lost 3 bases, leaving 8 bases of the junction unmatched.

This clone has ten or more counts. The rearrangement uses TRBV5-1 and TRBJ1-1; 8 bases agree with TRBD1. V shed 1 base, J shed 3 bases, and the junction held 8 bases outside the gene matches. The CDR3 has 16 residues. Germline loops: CDR1 SGHRS, CDR2 YFSETQ. The CDR3 region is CASSLFGRGLDTEAFF. The CDR3 DNA follows: TGCGCCAGCAGCTTGTTCGGCAGGGGGCTCGACACTGAAGCTTTCTTT.

The rearrangement uses TRBV29-1 and TRBJ1-1; a weak D match, TRBD1 (6 bases). Trimming removed 7 bases from V and 2 bases from J, with 14 bases in between. Looked up from germline, CDR1 is SQVTM and CDR2 is ANQGSEA. The CDR3 consists of 13 residues. The CDR3 here is CSGLGTTNTEAFF. In nucleotides, the CDR3 is TGCAGCGGGCTCGGGACAACCAACACTGAAGCTTTCTTT.

The J gene is TRBJ2-7, the V gene TRBV5-4, with TRBD1 identical over 9 bases. There are 15 residues in the CDR3. Per germline, CDR1 SGHNT and CDR2 YYREEE (reference sequence). Trimming at V came to 3 bases and at J to 3 bases, leaving 7 bases not matched to a gene. The CDR3 loop reads CASSSGGTGHYEQYF. DNA of the CDR3: TGTGCCAGCAGCTCAGGGGGGACAGGGCACTACGAGCAGTACTTC.

This chain links TRBV28 with TRBJ2-7; TRBD1 or TRBD2 may be the D gene (5 bases each). Per the germline V gene, CDR1 is MDHEN and CDR2 is SYDVKM. Deletions cut 2 bases from V and 3 bases from J, with 17 bases between. This CDR3 has 16 residues. CDR3 sequence reads: CASSLKGPRRGYEQYF. CDR3 DNA: TGTGCCAGCAGTTTAAAGGGACCGAGGCGTGGCTACGAGCAGTACTTC.

Concerning this clone itself: Compared with germline, one end of the junction differs, possibly owing to a read error. The CDR3 DNA reads as TGTGCCAGCTCCCCACGCAGGGGAACTCAAGAGACCCAGTACTTC. Protein product: CASSPRRGTQETQYF. The genes are TRBV18 and TRBJ2-5, with D perhaps TRBD1 (6 bases). The CDR3 loop spans 15 amino acids. CDR1 KGHSH and CDR2 LQKENI come from the germline V gene.

The chain carries TRBV5-5 and TRBJ2-3; the D is unclear. The CDR3 consists of 15 residues. Trimming took off 4 bases at V and 4 bases at J, with 16 bases between the two ends. Germline CDR1 reads SGHKS; CDR2 reads YYEKEE (reference sequence). In nucleotides, the CDR3 is TGTGCCAGCAGCCCTGGTAGTTTCTCTCCAGATACGCAGTATTTT. Amino acids: CASSPGSFSPDTQYF.

The chain has TRBV7-9 and TRBJ1-1; tentative D call: TRBD1 (6 bases). V was cut by 5 bases and J by 1 base, with 14 bases left in between. The CDR3 runs 15 residues. Germline V CDR1 and CDR2: SEHNR, FQNEAQ (reference sequence). As DNA, the CDR3 is TGTGCCAGCAGCAACCAGGGACACCCGAACACTGAAGCTTTCTTT. It encodes CASSNQGHPNTEAFF. Supplemented by reference TRBV7-9 and TRBJ1-1, the full variable domain reads DTGVSQNPRHKITKRGQNVTFRCDPISEHNRLYWYRQTLGQGPEFLTYFQNEAQLEKSRLLSDRFSAERPKGSFSTLEIQRTEQGDSAMYLCASSNQGHPNTEAFFGQGTRLTVV.

V gene TRBV7-2 combines with J gene TRBJ2-1; D not resolved. Trimming took 4 bases from V and 7 from J, leaving 11 bases between them. The CDR3 extends over 13 amino acids. The germline V gene has CDR1 SGHTA and CDR2 FQGNSA. This CDR3 is CASSSIAQNEQFF. DNA of the CDR3: TGTGCCAGCAGCTCGATCGCGCAGAATGAGCAGTTCTTC.

The V and J genes are TRBV4-2 and TRBJ2-7; 8 positions match TRBD2. Germline assignment: CDR1 LGHNA and CDR2 YNFKEQ. This CDR3 has 15 residues. V lost 1 base and J lost 5; bases outside the gene matches: 7. CDR3 protein: CASSQGPTSANEQYF. The CDR3, as DNA: TGTGCCAGCAGCCAAGGACCGACTAGCGCCAACGAGCAGTACTTC.

The genes are TRBV27 and TRBJ2-3, with 8 bases aligning to TRBD1. This CDR3 is 15 amino acids long. V lost 3 bases, J lost 2 bases, and 4 bases stayed unmatched. From germline, CDR1 is MNHEY and CDR2 SMNVEV (reference sequence). CDR3 bases: TGTGCCAGCAGTTTCAGGGGGCTGTTCACAGATACGCAGTATTTT. Translating it yields CASSFRGLFTDTQYF.

The chain recombines TRBV11-2 with TRBJ1-1; D uncertain. There are 14 residues in the CDR3. Between the trimmed V and J ends, which lost 1 base and 5 bases, there was a span of 11 bases. Germline CDR1 reads SGHAT; CDR2 reads FQNNGV. CDR3 residues: CASSLVRVGTEAFF. The CDR3 DNA reads as TGTGCCAGCAGCTTAGTTAGGGTTGGGACTGAAGCTTTCTTT.

The rearrangement joins TRBV28 to TRBJ2-1; the match to TRBD2 covers 9 bases. With V trimmed by 5 bases and J by 2 bases, 7 bases remained unmatched. CDR1 and CDR2 from the germline V gene are MDHEN and SYDVKM. The CDR3 runs 16 residues. The CDR3 spells CASSLLAGAPYNEQFF. In DNA, the CDR3 is TGTGCCAGCAGTCTATTAGCGGGAGCCCCCTACAATGAGCAGTTCTTC. Using reference TRBV28 and TRBJ2-1 for the parts outside the CDR3, the full variable domain is DVKVTQSSRYLVKRTGEKVFLECVQDMDHENMFWYRQDPGLGLRLIYFSYDVKMKEKGDIPEGYSVSREKKERFSLILESASTNQTSMYLCASSLLAGAPYNEQFFGPGTRLTVL.

The chain carries TRBV25-1 and TRBJ2-1, with a weak D call TRBD2 (5 bases). Trimming took off 8 bases at V and 11 bases at J, with 13 bases between the two ends. Germline V lookup: CDR1 MGHDK, CDR2 SYGVNS. The CDR3 runs to 11 residues. The CDR3: CASYLEAKQFF. CDR3 DNA: TGTGCCAGCTACTTGGAGGCGAAGCAGTTCTTC.

As to this clone: The identical CDR3 is also encoded by other nucleotide sequences in the sample. The chain couples TRBV20-1 to TRBJ2-3, with D uncertain. Germline values: CDR1 DFQATT, CDR2 SNEGSKA (reference sequence). The V and J ends lost 6 bases and 2 bases respectively, with 6 bases between them. The CDR3 is 11 residues long. The CDR3 bases are TGCAGTGCGGCTTTCACAGATACGCAGTATTTT. Its translation is CSAAFTDTQYF.

V and J are TRBV6-5 and TRBJ1-4, with 7 positions matching TRBD1. Germline V CDR1 and CDR2: MNHEY, SVGAGI. This CDR3 contains 13 residues. V dropped 6 bases and J dropped 8; count of bases not matched to a gene: 6. The CDR3 sequence: CASSRWTGEKLFF. CDR3 DNA: TGTGCCAGCAGCCGATGGACAGGAGAAAAACTGTTTTTT.

V usage is TRBV9 and J usage is TRBJ2-1; D uncertain. This CDR3 spans 13 amino acids. From germline, CDR1 is SGDLS and CDR2 YYNGEE. Trimming took off 3 bases at V and 14 bases at J, with 18 bases between the two ends. Here the CDR3 reads CASSGSGSGQKFF. Here the CDR3 DNA reads TGTGCCAGCAGCGGATCAGGATCAGGCCAAAAGTTCTTC. The variable domain in full, with the rest retrieved from reference TRBV9 and TRBJ2-1, is DSGVTQTPKHLITATGQRVTLRCSPRSGDLSVYWYQQSLDQGLQFLIQYYNGEERAKGNILERFSAQQFPDLHSELNLSSLELGDSALYFCASSGSGSGQKFFGPGTRLTVL.

The gene calls are TRBV7-9 and TRBJ1-1; 8 bases fit TRBD1. The CDR3 loop spans 14 amino acids. CDR1 SEHNR and CDR2 FQNEAQ come from the germline V gene (reference sequence). V was pared by 5 bases and J by 0 bases, with 2 bases of the junction left unmatched. The CDR3 DNA reads as TGTGCCAGCAGCGAACAGGGGGTGAACACTGAAGCTTTCTTT. Translating it yields CASSEQGVNTEAFF.

This rearrangement joins TRBV5-7 to TRBJ1-3; unclear D gene. TRBV5-7 is treated as an ORF (open reading frame) with a function not yet certain. Trimming removed 5 bases at V and 0 bases at J, with 12 bases between. The CDR3 covers 15 residues. CDR3 DNA: TGTGCCAGCAGGCGCGACAAACTCTCTGGAAACACCATATATTTT. Amino acids: CASRRDKLSGNTIYF.

This sequence joins TRBV28 and TRBJ1-2; possible D gene TRBD1, 5 bases. The V end lost 1 base, the J end lost 5 bases, and 20 bases lay between the germline ends. This CDR3 has 17 residues. In germline, CDR1 is MDHEN, CDR2 SYDVKM. The chain's CDR3 is CASSLYRSGLASYGYTF. In DNA form, the CDR3 reads TGTGCCAGCAGTTTATATCGATCGGGACTCGCGTCTTATGGCTACACCTTC.

The chain recombines TRBV27 with TRBJ1-2; TRBD1 matches 9 bases. V lost 6 bases and J lost 7; bases outside the gene matches: 0. The CDR3 has 11 amino acids. Germline V gene lookup returns CDR1 MNHEY and CDR2 SMNVEV (reference sequence). The CDR3 coding sequence is TGTGCCAGCAGGGGACAGGGTGGCTACACCTTC. It codes for CASRGQGGYTF.

This clone was detected a few times. The rearrangement uses TRBV5-1 and TRBJ1-1, with 9 nucleotides matching TRBD1. The CDR3 runs 14 residues. J lost 6 bases, V lost 3 bases, and 6 bases had no gene match. Germline V CDR1 and CDR2: SGHRS, YFSETQ. CDR3 in amino acids: CASSWTGAYAEAFF. The CDR3 DNA sequence: TGCGCCAGCAGCTGGACAGGGGCCTACGCTGAAGCTTTCTTT.

The chain couples TRBV4-1 to TRBJ2-1; 8 bases match TRBD1. The junction had 7 bases not matched to a gene; V was cut back by 3 bases and J by 6 bases. The length of the CDR3 is 15 residues. CDR1 is MGHRA and CDR2 is YSYEKL in the germline V gene. For the CDR3, the DNA is TGCGCCAGCAGCCAGTGGACAGGGCTCGGCAATGAGCAGTTCTTC. Its translation: CASSQWTGLGNEQFF.

The chain recombines TRBV29-1 with TRBJ2-7; no clear D. Germline CDR1 is SQVTM and CDR2 is ANQGSEA. V lost 4 bases and J 2 bases, leaving 9 bases between the germline ends. The CDR3 extends over 12 amino acids. The CDR3 coding sequence is TGCAGCGTTGTGTCTAGTGCCTACGAGCAGTACTTC. As protein: CSVVSSAYEQYF.

This clone occurred many times. The CDR3, as DNA: TGTGCCAGCTCACCAAGCGGGGGGCAGGCTTTCTTT. This translates into CASSPSGGQAFF. The chain couples TRBV18 to TRBJ1-1; possibly TRBD1 for D (6 bases). The ends were cut back, 2 bases at V and 11 bases at J, with 12 bases in the middle. The CDR3 consists of 12 residues. Per germline, CDR1 KGHSH and CDR2 LQKENI.

The CDR3 here is CASSRSGSSPGANVLTF. Here the CDR3 DNA reads TGTGCCAGCAGCCGTAGCGGGTCCAGCCCTGGGGCCAACGTCCTGACTTTC. The chain has TRBV7-2 and TRBJ2-6; 7 nucleotides line up with TRBD2. Germline assignment: CDR1 SGHTA and CDR2 FQGNSA. This CDR3 region has 17 residues. V was pared by 5 bases and J by 2 bases, with 9 bases of the junction left unmatched.

The chain uses TRBV5-4 and TRBJ1-6, with D perhaps matching TRBD1 (5 bases). Germline lookup yields CDR1 SGHNT and CDR2 YYREEE (reference sequence). V lost 0 bases and J lost 2, with 9 bases in between. The CDR3 has 16 amino acids. DNA for the CDR3: TGTGCCAGCAGCTTGGGGGGCGAGACCTATAATTCACCCCTCCACTTT. This sequence encodes CASSLGGETYNSPLHF.